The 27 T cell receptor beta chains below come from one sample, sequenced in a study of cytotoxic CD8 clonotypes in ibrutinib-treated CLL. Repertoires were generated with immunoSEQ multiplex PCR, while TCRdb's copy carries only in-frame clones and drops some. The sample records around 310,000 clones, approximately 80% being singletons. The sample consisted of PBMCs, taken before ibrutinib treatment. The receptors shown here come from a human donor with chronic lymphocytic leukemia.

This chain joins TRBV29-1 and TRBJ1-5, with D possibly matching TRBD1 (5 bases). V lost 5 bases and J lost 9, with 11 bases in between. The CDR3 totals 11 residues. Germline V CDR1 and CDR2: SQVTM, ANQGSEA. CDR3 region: CSVQGEGPQHF. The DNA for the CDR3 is TGCAGCGTTCAGGGTGAGGGGCCCCAGCATTTT. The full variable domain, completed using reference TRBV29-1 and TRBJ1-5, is SAVISQKPSRDICQRGTSLTIQCQVDSQVTMMFWYRQQPGQSLTLIATANQGSEATYESGFVIDKFPISRPNLTFSTLTVSNMSPEDSSIYLCSVQGEGPQHFGDGTRLSIL.

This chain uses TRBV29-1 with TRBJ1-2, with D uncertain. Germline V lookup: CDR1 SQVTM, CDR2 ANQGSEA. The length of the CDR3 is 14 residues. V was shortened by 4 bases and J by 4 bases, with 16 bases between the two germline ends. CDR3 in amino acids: CSVGSRGMGYGYTF. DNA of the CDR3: TGCAGCGTTGGGTCCCGGGGAATGGGCTATGGCTACACCTTC.

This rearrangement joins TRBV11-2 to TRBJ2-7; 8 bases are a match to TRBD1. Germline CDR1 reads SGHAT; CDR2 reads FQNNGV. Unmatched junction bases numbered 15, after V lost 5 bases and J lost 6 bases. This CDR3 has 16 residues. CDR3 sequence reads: CASSLDIWTGHGEQYF. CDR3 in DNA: TGTGCCAGCAGCCTCGACATTTGGACAGGGCACGGCGAGCAGTACTTC. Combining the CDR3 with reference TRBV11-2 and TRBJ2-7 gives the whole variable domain EAGVAQSPRYKIIEKRQSVAFWCNPISGHATLYWYQQILGQGPKLLIQFQNNGVVDDSQLPKDRFSAERLKGVDSTLKIQPAKLEDSAVYLCASSLDIWTGHGEQYFGPGTRLTVT.

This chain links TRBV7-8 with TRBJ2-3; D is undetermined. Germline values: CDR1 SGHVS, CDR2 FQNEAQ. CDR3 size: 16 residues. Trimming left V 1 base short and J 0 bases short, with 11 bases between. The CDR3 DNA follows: TGTGCCAGCAGCTTAGTTTTCGTGGAAAGCACAGATACGCAGTATTTT. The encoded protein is CASSLVFVESTDTQYF.

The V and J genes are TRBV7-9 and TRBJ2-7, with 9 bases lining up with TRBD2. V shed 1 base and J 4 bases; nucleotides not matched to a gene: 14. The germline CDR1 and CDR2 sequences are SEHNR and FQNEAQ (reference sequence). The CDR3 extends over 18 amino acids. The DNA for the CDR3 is TGTGCCAGCAGCTTAGGGAGCCTCCTAGCGGGATACGCGTACGAGCAGTACTTC. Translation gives CASSLGSLLAGYAYEQYF.

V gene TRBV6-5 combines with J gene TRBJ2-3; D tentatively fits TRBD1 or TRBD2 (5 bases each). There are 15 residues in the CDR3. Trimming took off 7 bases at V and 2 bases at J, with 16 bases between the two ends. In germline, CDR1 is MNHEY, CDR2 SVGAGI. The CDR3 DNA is TGTGCCAGCACCTCCCGGGACCACCTCACAGATACGCAGTATTTT. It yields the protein CASTSRDHLTDTQYF.

Here the CDR3 reads CASNSYRDEAFF. DNA of the CDR3: TGTGCCAGCAACTCCTACAGGGACGAAGCTTTCTTT. The chain recombines TRBV6-5 with TRBJ1-1; D perhaps matches TRBD1 (6 bases). The CDR3 consists of 12 residues. The germline gives CDR1 MNHEY, CDR2 SVGAGI. V was pared by 7 bases and J by 8 bases, with 14 bases between.

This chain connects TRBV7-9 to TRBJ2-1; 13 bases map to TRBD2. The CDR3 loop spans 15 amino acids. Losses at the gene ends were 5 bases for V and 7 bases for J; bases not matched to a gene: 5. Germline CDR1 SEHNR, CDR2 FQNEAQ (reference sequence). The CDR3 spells CASSRTSGSGNEQFF. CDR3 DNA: TGTGCCAGCAGCCGGACTAGCGGGAGTGGAAATGAGCAGTTCTTC.

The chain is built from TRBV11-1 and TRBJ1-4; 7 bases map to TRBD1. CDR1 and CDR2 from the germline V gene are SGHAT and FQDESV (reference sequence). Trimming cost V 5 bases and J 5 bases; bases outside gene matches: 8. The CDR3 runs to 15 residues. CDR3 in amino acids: CASSTQGGTNEKLFF. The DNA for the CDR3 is TGTGCCAGCAGCACGCAGGGGGGTACGAATGAAAAACTGTTTTTT.

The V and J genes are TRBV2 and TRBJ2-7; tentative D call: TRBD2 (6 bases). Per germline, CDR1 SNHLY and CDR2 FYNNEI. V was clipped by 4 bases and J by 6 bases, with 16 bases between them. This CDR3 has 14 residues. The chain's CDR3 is CASSGLREVSEQYF. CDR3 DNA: TGTGCCAGCAGTGGACTGCGGGAAGTCTCCGAGCAGTACTTC. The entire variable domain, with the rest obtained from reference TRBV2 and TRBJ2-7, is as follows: EPEVTQTPSHQVTQMGQEVILRCVPISNHLYFYWYRQILGQKVEFLVSFYNNEISEKSEIFDDQFSVERPDGSNFTLKIRSTKLEDSAMYFCASSGLREVSEQYFGPGTRLTVT.

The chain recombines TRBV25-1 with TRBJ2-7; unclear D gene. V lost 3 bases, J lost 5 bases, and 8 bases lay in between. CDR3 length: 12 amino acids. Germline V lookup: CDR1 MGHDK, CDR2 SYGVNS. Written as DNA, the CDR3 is TGTGCCAGCAGTGATCTGGGCGACGAGCAGTACTTC. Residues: CASSDLGDEQYF.

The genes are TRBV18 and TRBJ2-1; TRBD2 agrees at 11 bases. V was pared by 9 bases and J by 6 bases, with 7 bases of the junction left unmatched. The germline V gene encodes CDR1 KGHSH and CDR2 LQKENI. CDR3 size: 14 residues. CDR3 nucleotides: TGTGCCAGTACACCTCTAGCGGGAGGCAATGAGCAGTTCTTC. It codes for CASTPLAGGNEQFF.

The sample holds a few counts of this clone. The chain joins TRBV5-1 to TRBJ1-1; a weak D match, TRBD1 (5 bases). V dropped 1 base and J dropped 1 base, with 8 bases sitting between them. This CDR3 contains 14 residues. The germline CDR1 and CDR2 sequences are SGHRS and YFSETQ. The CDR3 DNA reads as TGCGCCAGCAGCTTGTTAGACAGGAACACTGAAGCTTTCTTT. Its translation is CASSLLDRNTEAFF.

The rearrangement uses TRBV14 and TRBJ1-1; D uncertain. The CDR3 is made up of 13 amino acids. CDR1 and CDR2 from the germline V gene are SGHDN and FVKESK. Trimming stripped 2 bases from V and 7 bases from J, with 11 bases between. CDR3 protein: CASSQISGSEAFF. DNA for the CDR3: TGTGCCAGCAGCCAAATCTCCGGGAGTGAAGCTTTCTTT.

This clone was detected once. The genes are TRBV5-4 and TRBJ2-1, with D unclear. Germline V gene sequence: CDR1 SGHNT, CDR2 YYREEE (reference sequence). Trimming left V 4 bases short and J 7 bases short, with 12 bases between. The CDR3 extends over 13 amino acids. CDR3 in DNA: TGTGCCAGCAGCCAGCCGTCTCTAAATGAGCAGTTCTTC. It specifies CASSQPSLNEQFF.

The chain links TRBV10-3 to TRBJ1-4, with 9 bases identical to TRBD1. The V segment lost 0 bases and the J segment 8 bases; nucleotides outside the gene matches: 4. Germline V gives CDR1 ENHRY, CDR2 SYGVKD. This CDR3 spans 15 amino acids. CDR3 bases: TGTGCCATCAGTGAGTCGGGACAGGGTGGAGAAAAACTGTTTTTT. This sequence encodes CAISESGQGGEKLFF.

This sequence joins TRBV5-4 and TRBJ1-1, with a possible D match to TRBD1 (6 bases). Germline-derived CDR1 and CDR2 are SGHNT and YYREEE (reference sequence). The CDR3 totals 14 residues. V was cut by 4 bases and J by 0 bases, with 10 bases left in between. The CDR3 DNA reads TGTGCCAGCAGCGCGGACAGAATGAACACTGAAGCTTTCTTT. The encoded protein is CASSADRMNTEAFF.

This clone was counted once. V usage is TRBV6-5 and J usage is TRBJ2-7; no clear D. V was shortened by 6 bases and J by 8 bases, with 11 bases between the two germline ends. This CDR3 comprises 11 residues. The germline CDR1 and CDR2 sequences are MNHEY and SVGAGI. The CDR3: CASSLFGKQYF. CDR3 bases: TGTGCCAGCAGCCTCTTCGGCAAGCAGTACTTC.

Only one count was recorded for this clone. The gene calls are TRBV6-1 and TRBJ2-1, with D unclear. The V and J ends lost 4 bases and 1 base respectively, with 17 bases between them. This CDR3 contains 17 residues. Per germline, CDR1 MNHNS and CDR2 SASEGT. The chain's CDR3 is CASSGRWSSASYNEQFF. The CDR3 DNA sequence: TGTGCCAGCAGTGGAAGGTGGAGTTCTGCGTCCTACAATGAGCAGTTCTTC.

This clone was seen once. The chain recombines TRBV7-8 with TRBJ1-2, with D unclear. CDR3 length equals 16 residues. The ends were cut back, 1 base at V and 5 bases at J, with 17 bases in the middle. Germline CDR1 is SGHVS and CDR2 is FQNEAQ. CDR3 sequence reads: CASSLVVPGATYGYTF. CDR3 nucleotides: TGTGCCAGCAGCTTAGTGGTTCCCGGAGCAACTTATGGCTACACCTTC.

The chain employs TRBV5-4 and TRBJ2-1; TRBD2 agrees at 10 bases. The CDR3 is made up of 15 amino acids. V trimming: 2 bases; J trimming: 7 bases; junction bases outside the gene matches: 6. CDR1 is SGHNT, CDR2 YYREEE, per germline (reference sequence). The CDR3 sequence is CASSLSSGSRNEQFF. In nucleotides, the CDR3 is TGTGCCAGCAGCTTATCTAGCGGGAGTAGGAATGAGCAGTTCTTC.

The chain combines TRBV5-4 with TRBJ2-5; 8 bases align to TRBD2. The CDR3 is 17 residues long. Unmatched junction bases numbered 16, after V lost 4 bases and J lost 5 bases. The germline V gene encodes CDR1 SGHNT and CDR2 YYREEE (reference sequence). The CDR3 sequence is CASSPTGRAGGGETQYF. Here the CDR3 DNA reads TGTGCCAGCAGCCCGACGGGGAGGGCGGGAGGCGGCGAGACCCAGTACTTC.

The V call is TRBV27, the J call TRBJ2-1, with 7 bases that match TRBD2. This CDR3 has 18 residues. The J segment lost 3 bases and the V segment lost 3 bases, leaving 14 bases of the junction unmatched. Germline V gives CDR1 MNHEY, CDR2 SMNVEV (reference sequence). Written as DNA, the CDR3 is TGTGCCAGCAGTTTCGGACTAGAGTGGTGGGGGAACTACAATGAGCAGTTCTTC. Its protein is CASSFGLEWWGNYNEQFF.

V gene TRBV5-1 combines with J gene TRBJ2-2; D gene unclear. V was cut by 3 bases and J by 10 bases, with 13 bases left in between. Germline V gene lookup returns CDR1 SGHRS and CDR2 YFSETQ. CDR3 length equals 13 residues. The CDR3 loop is CASSSGPSAELFF. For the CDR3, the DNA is TGCGCCAGCAGCTCCGGTCCCTCAGCGGAGCTGTTTTTT.

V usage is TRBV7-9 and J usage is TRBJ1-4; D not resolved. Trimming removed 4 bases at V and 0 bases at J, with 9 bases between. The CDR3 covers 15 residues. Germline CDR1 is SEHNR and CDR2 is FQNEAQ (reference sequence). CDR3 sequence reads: CASSSRTATNEKLFF. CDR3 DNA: TGTGCCAGCAGCTCCCGGACGGCAACTAATGAAAAACTGTTTTTT.

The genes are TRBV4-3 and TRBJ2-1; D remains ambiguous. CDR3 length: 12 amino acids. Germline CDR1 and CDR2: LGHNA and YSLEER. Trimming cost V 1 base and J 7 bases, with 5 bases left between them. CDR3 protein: CASSQGGNEQFF. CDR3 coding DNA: TGCGCCAGCAGCCAAGGGGGAAATGAGCAGTTCTTC.

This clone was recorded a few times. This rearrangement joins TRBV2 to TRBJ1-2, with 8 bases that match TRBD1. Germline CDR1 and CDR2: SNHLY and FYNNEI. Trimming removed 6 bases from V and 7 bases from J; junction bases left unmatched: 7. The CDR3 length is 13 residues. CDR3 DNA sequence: TGTGCCAGCAGCGCGACAGGGGACTCTGGCTACACCTTC. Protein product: CASSATGDSGYTF.